This T cell receptor beta chain is drawn from a study of cytomegalovirus exposure and HLA in healthy donors. Turning to the study itself: Drawn from HLA-typed donors, approximately 86 million unique TCRs were held in an early data release. General observations from the study: In a later analysis, donors in an Asian-associated ancestry cluster reportedly had fewer N-insertions in productive TCRs than the cohort mean.

As for this clone: Its specificity is not known.

PCR primers comprised 60 Vbeta and 13 Jbeta primers. Assay: immunoSEQ multiplex PCR; the TCRdb copy retains only in-frame clones and omits some. The table records about 180,000 clones, approximately 80% of them present only once. This CDR3 spans 18 amino acids. J lost 4 bases, V lost 2 bases, and 16 bases had no gene match. Germline CDR1 and CDR2: GTSNPN and SVGIG (reference sequence). Material for sequencing was PBMCs. This chain uses TRBV30 with TRBJ1-2; TRBD1 matches at 10 bases. This receptor was taken from a man aged 60-69 years in good health and CMV-seronegative. The CDR3 nucleotides read TGTGCCTGGAGTCGCCATCCCGCCGGGACAGGGGAATTCTATGGCTACACCTTC. It translates to CAWSRHPAGTGEFYGYTF.